The 26 T cell receptor beta chains in this list originate from one sample, sequenced in a study of blood T cell repertoires in COVID-19. Clones were read by immunoSEQ multiplex PCR, and TCRdb kept only the in-frame ones, dropping some. The data contain approximately 300,000 clones, around nine tenths of them singletons. The sample consisted of PBMCs or T cells enriched from blood (not recorded which). The source of these receptors is a woman between 18 and 30 years old who had recovered from COVID-19.

This clone was counted many times. The chain recombines TRBV4-1 with TRBJ2-2; D remains ambiguous. Trimming cost V 1 base and J 1 base, with 10 bases left between them. This CDR3 spans 16 amino acids. CDR1 and CDR2 from the germline V gene are MGHRA and YSYEKL. The DNA for the CDR3 is TGCGCCAGCAGCCAAGTAATGTCTGTGAACACCGGGGAGCTGTTTTTT. Amino acid sequence: CASSQVMSVNTGELFF.

The chain uses TRBV25-1 and TRBJ1-1, with 7 bases fitting TRBD1. V shed 1 base and J 3 bases; nucleotides not matched to a gene: 8. The CDR3 contains 16 residues. In germline, CDR1 is MGHDK, CDR2 SYGVNS. CDR3 sequence: CASSEFRDSVYTEAFF. Written as DNA, the CDR3 is TGTGCCAGCAGTGAATTTCGGGACAGCGTCTACACTGAAGCTTTCTTT.

The chain has TRBV28 and TRBJ2-7, with 7 positions matching TRBD1. Trimming removed 2 bases from V and 5 bases from J; junction bases left unmatched: 6. This CDR3 region has 14 residues. Germline V lookup: CDR1 MDHEN, CDR2 SYDVKM. Here the CDR3 DNA reads TGTGCCAGCAGTTTACGGGACAGAGGCGACGAGCAGTACTTC. Its protein product is CASSLRDRGDEQYF.

This chain joins TRBV19 and TRBJ2-3; the D is unclear. Trimming left V 3 bases short and J 3 bases short, with 13 bases between. Germline lookup yields CDR1 LNHDA and CDR2 SQIVND (reference sequence). The CDR3 consists of 15 residues. CDR3 coding DNA: TGTGCCAGTAGTATGTCTAGTACTGCGACAGATACGCAGTATTTT. It specifies CASSMSSTATDTQYF. Filled out from reference TRBV19 and TRBJ2-3, the complete variable domain reads DGGITQSPKYLFRKEGQNVTLSCEQNLNHDAMYWYRQDPGQGLRLIYYSQIVNDFQKGDIAEGYSVSREKKESFPLTVTSAQKNPTAFYLCASSMSSTATDTQYFGPGTRLTVL.

This clone appeared a single time. The CDR3 DNA is TGTGCCTGGAGTGCCCGGACTCCGAGCTCTGGAAACACCATATATTTT. As protein: CAWSARTPSSGNTIYF. The genes are TRBV30 and TRBJ1-3; D gene unclear. CDR3 length equals 16 residues. Trimming took 1 base from V and 0 from J, leaving 13 bases between them. CDR1 and CDR2 (germline): GTSNPN, SVGIG (reference sequence).

J is TRBJ1-4 and V is TRBV19; 7 nucleotides line up with TRBD1. Germline lookup yields CDR1 LNHDA and CDR2 SQIVND (reference sequence). There are 15 residues in the CDR3. Losses at the gene ends were 7 bases for V and 3 bases for J; bases not matched to a gene: 8. The CDR3 is CASIQRTGANEKLFF. As DNA, the CDR3 is TGTGCCAGTATTCAACGTACAGGGGCTAATGAAAAACTGTTTTTT.

The chain couples TRBV5-4 to TRBJ1-1, with TRBD1 matching 9 bases. J lost 0 bases, V lost 4 bases, and 4 bases had no gene match. Germline loops: CDR1 SGHNT, CDR2 YYREEE (reference sequence). The CDR3 runs 15 residues. CDR3 in DNA: TGTGCCAGCAGCCTAAGGACAGGGGTGAACACTGAAGCTTTCTTT. The encoded protein is CASSLRTGVNTEAFF.

V usage is TRBV12-3 or TRBV12-4 and J usage is TRBJ2-5; D is possibly TRBD2 (5 bases). The CDR3 consists of 13 residues. V lost 8 bases, J lost 2 bases, and 12 bases lay in between. In DNA, the CDR3 is TGTGCCAGCGCCGATAGGACTCAAGAGACCCAGTACTTC. It yields the protein CASADRTQETQYF.

The chain couples TRBV5-8 to TRBJ1-1; TRBD1 matches at 8 bases. The V gene end was trimmed by 0 bases and the J gene end by 6 bases; junction bases not matched to a gene: 10. The CDR3 loop spans 16 amino acids. CDR1 SGHTS and CDR2 YDEGEE come from the germline V gene. CDR3 sequence: CASSLVSTGGGSEAFF. Here the CDR3 DNA reads TGTGCCAGCAGCTTGGTCTCCACAGGGGGAGGATCTGAAGCTTTCTTT. Drawing the rest from reference TRBV5-8 and TRBJ1-1, the complete variable domain is EAGVTQSPTHLIKTRGQQATLRCSPISGHTSVYWYQQALGLGLQFLLWYDEGEERNRGNFPPRFSGRQFPNYSSELNVNALELEDSALYLCASSLVSTGGGSEAFFGQGTRLTVV.

This clone was observed a handful of times. The J gene is TRBJ2-7, the V gene TRBV15, with D possibly being TRBD2 (6 bases). This CDR3 has 18 residues. V dropped 3 bases and J dropped 0 bases, with 21 bases sitting between them. The V gene's germline CDR1 is LNHNV and CDR2 YYDKDF (reference sequence). The CDR3 DNA sequence: TGTGCCACCAGCAGGAACAGGATCCTAGCGTTAAGCTCCTACGAGCAGTACTTC. Protein: CATSRNRILALSSYEQYF.

The chain links TRBV12-3 or TRBV12-4 to TRBJ2-1, with D tentatively TRBD2 (6 bases). Trimming removed 3 bases at V and 8 bases at J, with 11 bases between. The CDR3 has 13 amino acids. DNA of the CDR3: TGTGCCAGCAGTTTGTACAGGAGGGATGAGCAGTTCTTC. Residues: CASSLYRRDEQFF.

This chain joins TRBV19 and TRBJ2-7; D may be TRBD2 (5 bases). The CDR3 consists of 11 residues. Trimming cost V 5 bases and J 7 bases, with 9 bases left between them. Germline V gene lookup returns CDR1 LNHDA and CDR2 SQIVND (reference sequence). The CDR3 loop is CASSSGMEQYF. The CDR3 DNA reads as TGTGCCAGTAGTTCCGGGATGGAGCAGTACTTC.

The chain uses TRBV19 and TRBJ1-6; TRBD1 is a possible D gene (5 bases). Germline V CDR1 and CDR2: LNHDA, SQIVND (reference sequence). This CDR3 has 14 residues. V was clipped by 4 bases and J by 8 bases, with 12 bases between them. The CDR3 DNA is TGTGCCAGTAGTACAGCAGGGAACTATTCACCCCTCCACTTT. It yields the protein CASSTAGNYSPLHF.

The chain has TRBV9 and TRBJ1-2; no definite D call. V was clipped by 1 base and J by 7 bases, with 14 bases between them. CDR3 length: 14 residues. Germline CDR1 reads SGDLS; CDR2 reads YYNGEE. The CDR3 DNA is TGTGCCAGCAGCGTAAACGGGGAAAACCTTGGCTACACCTTC. It codes for CASSVNGENLGYTF.

The V gene is TRBV27, the J gene TRBJ2-3; maybe TRBD2 (5 bases). CDR3 length equals 15 residues. Trimming took off 1 base at V and 0 bases at J, with 8 bases between the two ends. The germline gives CDR1 MNHEY, CDR2 SMNVEV (reference sequence). The CDR3 loop reads CASSLLAGSTDTQYF. CDR3 sequence (DNA): TGTGCCAGCAGTTTATTGGCGGGTAGCACAGATACGCAGTATTTT.

The chain couples TRBV9 to TRBJ1-2; D gene unclear. Trimming removed 4 bases from V and 0 bases from J, with 10 bases in between. This CDR3 is built from 14 residues. Germline CDR1 reads SGDLS; CDR2 reads YYNGEE. This CDR3 is CASSSWPANYGYTF. The CDR3 DNA follows: TGTGCCAGCAGCTCCTGGCCTGCTAACTATGGCTACACCTTC. Filled out from reference TRBV9 and TRBJ1-2, the complete variable domain reads DSGVTQTPKHLITATGQRVTLRCSPRSGDLSVYWYQQSLDQGLQFLIQYYNGEERAKGNILERFSAQQFPDLHSELNLSSLELGDSALYFCASSSWPANYGYTFGSGTRLTVV.

CDR3: CASTLTGNYGYTF. As DNA, the CDR3 is TGTGCCAGCACTTTGACGGGTAACTATGGCTACACCTTC. V and J are TRBV19 and TRBJ1-2; D call uncertain. The CDR3 extends over 13 amino acids. From germline, CDR1 is LNHDA and CDR2 SQIVND (reference sequence). V was shortened by 9 bases and J by 1 base, with 12 bases between the two germline ends.

The rearrangement links TRBV7-9 to TRBJ2-3, with TRBD1 as a possible D gene (5 bases). Germline V gene sequence: CDR1 SEHNR, CDR2 FQNEAQ (reference sequence). CDR3 length: 15 residues. The V end was cut by 3 bases, the J end by 6 bases, with 16 bases between. CDR3 protein: CASSFYGAHTDTQYF. CDR3 nucleotide sequence: TGTGCCAGCAGCTTCTATGGGGCGCATACCGATACGCAGTATTTT.

This chain uses TRBV23-1 with TRBJ2-4; TRBD1 agrees at 9 bases. TRBV23-1 carries the ORF label, with uncertain function. The CDR3 sequence is 14 residues long. V trimming: 2 bases; J trimming: 11 bases; junction bases outside the gene matches: 7. The CDR3, as DNA: TGCGCCAGCAGTCAACAGACAGGGGGTCGGGTTCAGTACTTC. Translation: CASSQQTGGRVQYF.

This chain connects TRBV2 to TRBJ1-5, with 9 nucleotides matching TRBD1. CDR3 length equals 16 residues. Per the germline V gene, CDR1 is SNHLY and CDR2 is FYNNEI. V lost 2 bases, J lost 5 bases, and 7 bases stayed unmatched. Here the CDR3 DNA reads TGTGCCAGCAGTGAAAATTCGGGGACAGGGTATCAGCCCCAGCATTTT. Translating it yields CASSENSGTGYQPQHF.

With respect to this clone: Within the sample, other DNA sequences also encode this same CDR3. The rearrangement links TRBV30 to TRBJ1-5; D not resolved. The germline CDR1 and CDR2 sequences are GTSNPN and SVGIG (reference sequence). CDR3 size: 13 residues. V lost 0 bases and J lost 0, with 3 bases in between. This CDR3 is CAWSVRSNQPQHF. The CDR3 bases are TGTGCCTGGAGTGTCCGTAGCAATCAGCCCCAGCATTTT.

The chain employs TRBV5-1 and TRBJ1-2; a possible D gene is TRBD1 (6 bases). Trimming removed 0 bases from V and 4 bases from J, with 16 bases in between. In germline, CDR1 is SGHRS, CDR2 YFSETQ. This CDR3 spans 16 amino acids. The CDR3 sequence: CASSLVAGDVSYGYTF. The CDR3 DNA follows: TGCGCCAGCAGCTTGGTCGCAGGGGACGTCTCCTATGGCTACACCTTC.

The chain couples TRBV9 to TRBJ1-4, with 7 bases matching TRBD1. Losses at the gene ends were 3 bases for V and 2 bases for J; bases not matched to a gene: 4. The length of the CDR3 is 15 residues. Germline values: CDR1 SGDLS, CDR2 YYNGEE. The CDR3 reads CASSAEQGTNEKLFF. CDR3 in DNA: TGTGCCAGCAGCGCCGAACAGGGGACTAATGAAAAACTGTTTTTT.

This clone was seen only a few times. The rearrangement joins TRBV5-1 to TRBJ1-3, with D possibly being TRBD1 (5 bases). V was cut by 7 bases and J by 0 bases, with 14 bases left in between. The CDR3 loop spans 15 amino acids. Germline V gives CDR1 SGHRS, CDR2 YFSETQ. CDR3 residues: CASCEGVLSGNTIYF. DNA for the CDR3: TGCGCCAGCTGCGAAGGGGTCCTCTCTGGAAACACCATATATTTT.

Concerning this clone: Other DNA sequences in the sample encode the same CDR3. J is TRBJ1-2 and V is TRBV7-8, with 10 bases aligning to TRBD1. The CDR3 totals 13 residues. The ends lost 5 bases at V and 6 bases at J; junction bases unmatched: 3. Germline loops: CDR1 SGHVS, CDR2 FQNEAQ. The CDR3 here is CASSTGTGDGYTF. The CDR3 DNA sequence: TGTGCCAGCAGCACAGGGACAGGGGATGGCTACACCTTC.

V gene TRBV7-3 combines with J gene TRBJ2-2; TRBD2 might be the D (5 bases). CDR1 SGHTA and CDR2 FQGTGA come from the germline V gene. Trimming removed 1 base from V and 3 bases from J, with 15 bases in between. CDR3 length: 17 residues. Here the CDR3 reads CASSLRAAGPDTGELFF. CDR3 bases: TGTGCCAGCAGCTTAAGGGCCGCGGGTCCGGACACCGGGGAGCTGTTTTTT.